The 13 T cell receptor beta chains presented below share a single source sample, sequenced in a study of T cell repertoires in cytomegalovirus infection (dated by TCRdb to the late 2010s). Their specific antigens are unknown. The sample's treatment or condition label, in plain terms: in vitro stimulation with specific CMV peptide epitopes to enrich CMV-specific T cells. The sequencer listed for this sample is Illumina HiSeq 1500. TCRdb cleaned the public reads at Q25 with fastp, built clones with MiXCR and kept in-frame beta chains. Rows merge per CDR3 protein into single entries with the most common DNA and genes. Present in this sample are hundreds of thousands of distinct CDR3 sequences, approximately 31% of which were seen just once. Around an eighth of the sample is taken by the ten largest. The sample here was cultured CD8+ T cells from PBMCs, taken from culture after CMV antigen stimulation. All receptors derive from a human donor in good health (CMV status not recorded). Some clones in this sample may be carry-over from other donors' samples.

The table lists this clonotype with many counts. V usage is TRBV7-2 and J usage is TRBJ2-3; 7 bases line up with TRBD2. J was trimmed by 0 bases and V by 5 bases; bases with no gene match: 8. This CDR3 has 16 residues. Germline V gene data show CDR1 as SGHTA and CDR2 as FQGNSA. CDR3 bases: TGTGCCAGCAGCCACCGGGGAGCGGGGAGCACAGATACGCAGTATTTT. Its translation is CASSHRGAGSTDTQYF.

The gene calls are TRBV7-8 and TRBJ1-2; tentatively, D is TRBD1 (5 bases). This CDR3 is built from 14 residues. The V gene's germline CDR1 is SGHVS and CDR2 FQNEAQ. The ends were cut back, 5 bases at V and 4 bases at J, with 14 bases in the middle. The CDR3 sequence is CASSKSGSSYGYTF. The CDR3 DNA is TGTGCCAGCAGCAAATCAGGGAGCTCCTATGGCTACACCTTC.

The chain has TRBV4-2 and TRBJ1-4; D is unresolved. The CDR3 extends over 15 amino acids. The V end lost 2 bases, the J end lost 4 bases, and 11 bases lay between the germline ends. Germline V gene data show CDR1 as LGHNA and CDR2 as YNFKEQ. CDR3 in amino acids: CASSQLGMDNEKLFF. The CDR3 DNA reads as TGTGCCAGCAGCCAACTCGGGATGGATAATGAAAAACTGTTTTTT.

This clonotype was detected only a few times. The chain links TRBV7-6 to TRBJ2-5; D may be TRBD1 (6 bases). Germline assignment: CDR1 SGHVS and CDR2 FNYEAQ. V shed 4 bases and J shed 5 bases, with 17 bases lying between them. The CDR3 is 15 amino acids. The CDR3 sequence: CASSSRQAPLETQYF. DNA for the CDR3: TGTGCCAGCAGCTCTCGACAGGCTCCATTGGAGACCCAGTACTTC.

This chain joins TRBV6-1 and TRBJ1-4; 7 nucleotides match TRBD1. The CDR3 is 14 residues long. CDR1 and CDR2 from the germline V gene are MNHNS and SASEGT. V shed 4 bases, J shed 5 bases, and the junction held 4 bases outside the gene matches. The CDR3 here is CASSGGGWNEKLFF. The DNA for the CDR3 is TGTGCCAGCAGTGGAGGGGGCTGGAATGAAAAACTGTTTTTT.

This chain connects TRBV7-4 to TRBJ2-7; TRBD1 is a possible D gene (5 bases). CDR3 length: 14 residues. Germline V gene data show CDR1 as SGHVT and CDR2 as SQSDAQ. V lost 4 bases and J 6 bases, leaving 16 bases between the germline ends. CDR3 sequence (DNA): TGTGCCAGCAGCTACGACAGTTGGGCATCCGAGCAGTACTTC. It codes for CASSYDSWASEQYF.

This clonotype was detected only a few times. V and J are TRBV19 and TRBJ1-1; perhaps TRBD1 as D (5 bases). Trimming took off 9 bases at V and 7 bases at J, with 24 bases between the two ends. The CDR3 is made up of 15 amino acids. In germline, CDR1 is LNHDA, CDR2 SQIVND (reference sequence). The CDR3 protein is CASRVRLGGTGEAFF. In DNA, the CDR3 is TGTGCCAGCCGCGTACGTTTGGGTGGGACCGGTGAAGCTTTCTTT.

The chain couples TRBV12-3 or TRBV12-4 to TRBJ2-7, with 7 bases aligning to TRBD1. Unmatched junction bases numbered 11, after V lost 6 bases and J lost 0 bases. The length of the CDR3 is 16 residues. The CDR3 nucleotides read TGTGCCAGCAGGGTTGCGACAGGGTACTCCTCCTACGAGCAGTACGTC. Protein product: CASRVATGYSSYEQYV.

The rearrangement joins TRBV19 to TRBJ1-2, with D unclear. CDR3 length equals 12 residues. V lost 1 base and J lost 4, with 4 bases in between. CDR1 and CDR2 from the germline V gene are LNHDA and SQIVND (reference sequence). The CDR3 loop is CASSIAIYGYTF. The CDR3 DNA reads TGTGCCAGTAGTATAGCCATCTATGGCTACACCTTC.

This chain links TRBV12-3 or TRBV12-4 with TRBJ1-2; no clear D. Trimming took off 4 bases at V and 8 bases at J, with 14 bases between the two ends. The CDR3 loop spans 13 amino acids. The CDR3 region has the DNA TGTGCCAGCAGTTACCAGACGGAGAGGGGCTACACCTTC. This sequence encodes CASSYQTERGYTF.

This clonotype was counted a few times. The V gene is TRBV7-4, the J gene TRBJ2-5; D gene unclear. Per germline, CDR1 SGHVT and CDR2 SQSDAQ. The CDR3 consists of 11 residues. V gave up 5 bases and J gave up 10 bases, with 11 bases separating them. The CDR3 DNA reads as TGTGCCAGCAGCCAAATCCTGGGCCAGTACTTC. The encoded protein is CASSQILGQYF.

The table lists this clonotype with a few counts. The chain links TRBV6-2 or TRBV6-3 to TRBJ2-4; TRBD2 might be the D (7 bases). The CDR3 contains 15 residues. V shed 3 bases and J shed 6 bases, with 15 bases lying between them. The germline CDR1 and CDR2 sequences are MNHEY and SVGEGT. For the CDR3, the DNA is TGTGCCAGCAGTTATTGGGATGGGGGGGCAAACATTCAGTACTTC. This sequence encodes CASSYWDGGANIQYF.

The gene calls are TRBV6-2 or TRBV6-3 and TRBJ2-3; 7 bases line up with TRBD2. The V gene end was trimmed by 0 bases and the J gene end by 2 bases; junction bases not matched to a gene: 2. The CDR3 loop spans 15 amino acids. CDR1 is MNHEY and CDR2 is SVGEGT in the germline V gene. CDR3 DNA: TGTGCCAGCAGTTACTCGACTAGCCCCACAGATACGCAGTATTTT. It yields the protein CASSYSTSPTDTQYF.